This TCR beta chain was found in a study of shared clonotypes between healthy human individuals. Findings and caveats of the study: What limited the represented genetic and exposure-history diversity was the small number of donors.

Source study methods: Junction-only immunoSEQ sequences carried no quality scores, so filtering differed. Libraries were prepared by immunoSEQ multiplex PCR; TCRdb keeps only in-frame clonotypes and omits some of them. Clonal size and the V and J genes are those of that table, whereas D and trimming came from the DNA. Of about 870,000 clones listed, 80% to 95% are singletons. Naive CD8 cells were CD45RO-negative, positively selected for CCR7, excluding terminally differentiated effector memory CD45RA+ cells. A word on this clone: The antigen remains undetermined.

The V end was cut by 5 bases, the J end by 1 base, with 8 bases between. The length of the CDR3 is 13 residues. CDR1 is MDHEN, CDR2 SYDVKM, per germline. This TCR was recovered from a man under 40 in good health. The rearrangement links TRBV28 to TRBJ1-1, with D possibly being TRBD1 (5 bases). Sequenced sample: naive CD8+ T cells sorted from blood. The CDR3 region is CASSVQENTEAFF. CDR3 bases: TGTGCCAGCAGTGTACAGGAGAACACTGAAGCTTTCTTT.